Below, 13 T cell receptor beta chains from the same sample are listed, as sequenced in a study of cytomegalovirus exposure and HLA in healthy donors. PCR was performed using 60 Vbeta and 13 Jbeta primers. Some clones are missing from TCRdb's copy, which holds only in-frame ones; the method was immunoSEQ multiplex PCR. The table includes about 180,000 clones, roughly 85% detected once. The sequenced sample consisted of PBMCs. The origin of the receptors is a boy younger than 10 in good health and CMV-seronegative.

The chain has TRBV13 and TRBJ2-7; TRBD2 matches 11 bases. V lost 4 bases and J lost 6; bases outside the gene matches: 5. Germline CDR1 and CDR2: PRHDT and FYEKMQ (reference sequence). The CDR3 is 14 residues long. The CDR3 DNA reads TGTGCCAGCAGCTCCAGACTAGCGGGGTTCGAGCAGTACGTC. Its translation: CASSSRLAGFEQYV.

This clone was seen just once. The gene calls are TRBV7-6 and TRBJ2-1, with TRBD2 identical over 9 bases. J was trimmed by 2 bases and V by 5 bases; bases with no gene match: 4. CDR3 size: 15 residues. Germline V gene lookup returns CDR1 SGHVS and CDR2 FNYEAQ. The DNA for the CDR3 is TGTGCCAGCAGCCCGACTAGCGGCACCTACAATGAGCAGTTCTTC. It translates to CASSPTSGTYNEQFF.

CDR3 residues: CASSPSRGGEQYV. The DNA of the CDR3 is TGTGCCAGCAGTCCGAGCAGGGGTGGGGAGCAGTACGTC. The rearrangement links TRBV6-5 to TRBJ2-7; TRBD1 is a possible D gene (6 bases). Germline CDR1 reads MNHEY; CDR2 reads SVGAGI. Trimming left V 5 bases short and J 7 bases short, with 15 bases between. The CDR3 runs to 13 residues.

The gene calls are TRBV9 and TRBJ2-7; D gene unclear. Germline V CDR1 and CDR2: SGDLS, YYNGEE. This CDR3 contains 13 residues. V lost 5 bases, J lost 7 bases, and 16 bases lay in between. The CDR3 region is CASSRDMGWEQYF. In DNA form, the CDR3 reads TGTGCCAGCAGTCGTGACATGGGCTGGGAGCAGTACTTC. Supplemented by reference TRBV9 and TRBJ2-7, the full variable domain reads DSGVTQTPKHLITATGQRVTLRCSPRSGDLSVYWYQQSLDQGLQFLIQYYNGEERAKGNILERFSAQQFPDLHSELNLSSLELGDSALYFCASSRDMGWEQYFGPGTRLTVT.

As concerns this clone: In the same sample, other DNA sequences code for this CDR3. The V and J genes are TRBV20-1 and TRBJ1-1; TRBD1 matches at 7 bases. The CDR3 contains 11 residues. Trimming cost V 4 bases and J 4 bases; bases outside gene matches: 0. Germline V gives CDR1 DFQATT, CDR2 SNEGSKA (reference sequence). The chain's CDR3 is CSATGGTEAFF. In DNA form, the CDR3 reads TGCAGTGCTACAGGGGGCACTGAAGCTTTCTTT.

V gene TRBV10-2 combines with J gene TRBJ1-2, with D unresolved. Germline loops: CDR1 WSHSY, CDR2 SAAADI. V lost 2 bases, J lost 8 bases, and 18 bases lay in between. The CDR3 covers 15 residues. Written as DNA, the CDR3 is TGCGCCAGCAGTGAGATAGCGTCGCAACTGGGCGGCTACACCTTC. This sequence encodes CASSEIASQLGGYTF.

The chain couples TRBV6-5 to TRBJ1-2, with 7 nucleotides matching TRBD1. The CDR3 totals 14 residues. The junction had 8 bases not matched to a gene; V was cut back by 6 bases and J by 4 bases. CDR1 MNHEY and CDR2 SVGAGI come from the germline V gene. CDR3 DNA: TGTGCCAGCAGGCCGACCCGGGACAGCTATGGCTACACCTTC. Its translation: CASRPTRDSYGYTF.

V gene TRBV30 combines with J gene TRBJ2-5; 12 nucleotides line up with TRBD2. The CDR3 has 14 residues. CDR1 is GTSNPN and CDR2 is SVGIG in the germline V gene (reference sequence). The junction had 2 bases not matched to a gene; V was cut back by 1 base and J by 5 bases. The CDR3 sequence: CAWSGLAGAETQYF. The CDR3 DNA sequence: TGTGCCTGGAGTGGACTAGCGGGAGCCGAGACCCAGTACTTC.

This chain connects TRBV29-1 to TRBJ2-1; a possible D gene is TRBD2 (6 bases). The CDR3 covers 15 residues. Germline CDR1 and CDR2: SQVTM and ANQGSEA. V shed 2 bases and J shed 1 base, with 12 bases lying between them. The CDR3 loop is CSVETGRGSYNEQFF. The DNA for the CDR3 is TGCAGCGTTGAAACCGGCCGGGGGTCCTACAATGAGCAGTTCTTC.

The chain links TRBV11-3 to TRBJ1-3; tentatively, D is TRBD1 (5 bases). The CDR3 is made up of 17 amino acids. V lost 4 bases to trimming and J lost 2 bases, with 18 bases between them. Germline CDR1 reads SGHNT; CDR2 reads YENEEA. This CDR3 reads CASSSLRGGSPGNTIYF. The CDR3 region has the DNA TGTGCCAGCAGCTCCTTAAGGGGTGGTTCTCCTGGAAACACCATATATTTT. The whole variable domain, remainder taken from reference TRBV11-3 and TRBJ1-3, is EAGVVQSPRYKIIEKKQPVAFWCNPISGHNTLYWYLQNLGQGPELLIRYENEEAVDDSQLPKDRFSAERLKGVDSTLKIQPAELGDSAVYLCASSSLRGGSPGNTIYFGEGSWLTVV.

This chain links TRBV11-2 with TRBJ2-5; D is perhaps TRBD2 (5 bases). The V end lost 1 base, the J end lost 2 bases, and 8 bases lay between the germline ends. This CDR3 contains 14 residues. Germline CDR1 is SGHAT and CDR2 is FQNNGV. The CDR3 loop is CASSLASGQETQYF. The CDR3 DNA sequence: TGTGCCAGCAGCTTAGCGAGCGGTCAAGAGACCCAGTACTTC.

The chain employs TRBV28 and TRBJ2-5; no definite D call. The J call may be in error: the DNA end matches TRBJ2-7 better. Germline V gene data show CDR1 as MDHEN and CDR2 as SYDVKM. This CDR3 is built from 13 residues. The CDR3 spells CASSPNPSAEQYF. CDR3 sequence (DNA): TGTGCCAGCAGTCCCAACCCTTCCGCCGAGCAGTACTTC.

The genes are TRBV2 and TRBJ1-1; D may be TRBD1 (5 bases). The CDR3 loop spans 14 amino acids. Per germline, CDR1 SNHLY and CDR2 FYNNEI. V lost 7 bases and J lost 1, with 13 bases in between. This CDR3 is CASNGGITNTEAFF. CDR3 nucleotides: TGTGCCAGCAACGGGGGGATTACGAACACTGAAGCTTTCTTT.